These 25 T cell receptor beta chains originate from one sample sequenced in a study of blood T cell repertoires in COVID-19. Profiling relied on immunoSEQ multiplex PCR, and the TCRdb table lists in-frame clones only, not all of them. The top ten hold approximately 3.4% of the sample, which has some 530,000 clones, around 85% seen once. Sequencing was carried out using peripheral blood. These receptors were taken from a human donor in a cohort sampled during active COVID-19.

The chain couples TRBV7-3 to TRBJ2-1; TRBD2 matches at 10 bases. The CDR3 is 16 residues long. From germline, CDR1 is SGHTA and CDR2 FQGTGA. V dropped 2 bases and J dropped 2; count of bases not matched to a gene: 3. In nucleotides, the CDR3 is TGTGCCAGCAGCTTAGAAAGCGGGAGGGCCTACAATGAGCAGTTCTTC. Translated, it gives CASSLESGRAYNEQFF.

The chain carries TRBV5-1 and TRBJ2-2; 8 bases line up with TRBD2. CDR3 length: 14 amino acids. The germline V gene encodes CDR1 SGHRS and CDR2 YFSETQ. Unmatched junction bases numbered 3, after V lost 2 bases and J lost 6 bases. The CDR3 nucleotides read TGCGCCAGCAGCTTCTCTAGCGGGCCCGGGGAGCTGTTTTTT. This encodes CASSFSSGPGELFF. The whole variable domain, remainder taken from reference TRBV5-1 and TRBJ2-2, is KAGVTQTPRYLIKTRGQQVTLSCSPISGHRSVSWYQQTPGQGLQFLFEYFSETQRNKGNFPGRFSGRQFSNSRSEMNVSTLELGDSALYLCASSFSSGPGELFFGEGSRLTVL.

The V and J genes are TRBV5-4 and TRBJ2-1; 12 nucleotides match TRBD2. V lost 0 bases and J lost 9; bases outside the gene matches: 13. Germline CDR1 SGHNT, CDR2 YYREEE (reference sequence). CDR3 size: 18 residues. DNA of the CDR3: TGTGCCAGCAGCTTGGACCTAATGACTAGCGGGAGAACAGTTGAGCAGTTCTTC. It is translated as CASSLDLMTSGRTVEQFF.

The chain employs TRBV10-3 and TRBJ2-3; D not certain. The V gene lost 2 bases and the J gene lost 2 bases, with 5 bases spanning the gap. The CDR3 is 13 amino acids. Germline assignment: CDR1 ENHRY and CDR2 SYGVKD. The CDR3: CAISEPNTDTQYF. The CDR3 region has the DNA TGTGCCATCAGTGAGCCAAACACAGATACGCAGTATTTT.

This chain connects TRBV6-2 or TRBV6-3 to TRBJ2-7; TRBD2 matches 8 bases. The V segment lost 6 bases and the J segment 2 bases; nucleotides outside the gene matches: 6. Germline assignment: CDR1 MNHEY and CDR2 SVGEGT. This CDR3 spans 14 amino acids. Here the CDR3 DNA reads TGTGCCAGCAGCCGAGCGGGGGTGGCCTACGAGCAGTACTTC. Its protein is CASSRAGVAYEQYF.

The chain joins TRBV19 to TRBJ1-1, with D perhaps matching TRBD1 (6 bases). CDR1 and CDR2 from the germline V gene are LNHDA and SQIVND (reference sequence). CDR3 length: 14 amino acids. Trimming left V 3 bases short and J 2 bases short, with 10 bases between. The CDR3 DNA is TGTGCCAGTAGTATCGGGACACATAACACTGAAGCTTTCTTT. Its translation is CASSIGTHNTEAFF. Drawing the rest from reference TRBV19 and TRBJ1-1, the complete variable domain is DGGITQSPKYLFRKEGQNVTLSCEQNLNHDAMYWYRQDPGQGLRLIYYSQIVNDFQKGDIAEGYSVSREKKESFPLTVTSAQKNPTAFYLCASSIGTHNTEAFFGQGTRLTVV.

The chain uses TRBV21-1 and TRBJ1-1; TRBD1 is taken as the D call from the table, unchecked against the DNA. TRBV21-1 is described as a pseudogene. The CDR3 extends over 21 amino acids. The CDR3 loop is CASSMKMTGQDLGGLNTEAFF. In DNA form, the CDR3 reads TGTGCCAGCAGCATGAAAATGACAGGGCAAGACCTCGGAGGCCTCAACACTGAAGCTTTCTTT.

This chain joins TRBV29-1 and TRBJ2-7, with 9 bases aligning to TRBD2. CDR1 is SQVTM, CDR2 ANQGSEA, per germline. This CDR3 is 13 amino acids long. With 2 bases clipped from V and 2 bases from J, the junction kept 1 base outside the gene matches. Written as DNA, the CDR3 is TGCAGCGTTGAACTAGCGGGGACCTACGAGCAGTACTTC. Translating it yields CSVELAGTYEQYF.

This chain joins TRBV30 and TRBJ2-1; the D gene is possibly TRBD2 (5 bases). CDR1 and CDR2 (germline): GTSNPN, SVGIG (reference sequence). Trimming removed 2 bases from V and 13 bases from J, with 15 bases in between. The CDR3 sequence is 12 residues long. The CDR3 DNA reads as TGTGCCTGGAGTTTGACCGGGAAAGGACAGTTCTTC. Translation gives CAWSLTGKGQFF.

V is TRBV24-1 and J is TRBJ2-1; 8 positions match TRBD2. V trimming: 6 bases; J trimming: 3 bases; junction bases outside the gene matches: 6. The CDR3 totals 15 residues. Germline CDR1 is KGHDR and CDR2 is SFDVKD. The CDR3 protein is CATSITSGGYNEQFF. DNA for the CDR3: TGTGCCACCAGTATCACTAGCGGAGGCTACAATGAGCAGTTCTTC.

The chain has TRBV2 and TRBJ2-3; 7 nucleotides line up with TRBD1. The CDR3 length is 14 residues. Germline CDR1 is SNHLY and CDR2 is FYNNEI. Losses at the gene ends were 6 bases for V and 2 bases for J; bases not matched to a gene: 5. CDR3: CASRRTGPTDTQYF. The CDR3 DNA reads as TGTGCCAGCAGGAGGACAGGCCCCACAGATACGCAGTATTTT.

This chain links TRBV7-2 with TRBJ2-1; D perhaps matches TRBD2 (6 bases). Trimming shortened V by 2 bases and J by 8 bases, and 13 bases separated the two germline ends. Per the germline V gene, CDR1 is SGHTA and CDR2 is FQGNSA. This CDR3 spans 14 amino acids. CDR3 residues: CASSLSSGRDEQFF. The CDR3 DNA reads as TGTGCCAGCAGCTTAAGTAGCGGTAGGGATGAGCAGTTCTTC.

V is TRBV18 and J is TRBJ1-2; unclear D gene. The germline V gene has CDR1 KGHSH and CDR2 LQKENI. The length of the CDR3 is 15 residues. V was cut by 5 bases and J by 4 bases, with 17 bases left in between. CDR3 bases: TGTGCCAGCTCAGCGTCTTCGATGGCGGGCTATGGCTACACCTTC. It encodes CASSASSMAGYGYTF. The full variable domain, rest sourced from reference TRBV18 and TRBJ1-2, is NAGVMQNPRHLVRRRGQEARLRCSPMKGHSHVYWYRQLPEEGLKFMVYLQKENIIDESGMPKERFSAEFPKEGPSILRIQQVVRGDSAAYFCASSASSMAGYGYTFGSGTRLTVV.

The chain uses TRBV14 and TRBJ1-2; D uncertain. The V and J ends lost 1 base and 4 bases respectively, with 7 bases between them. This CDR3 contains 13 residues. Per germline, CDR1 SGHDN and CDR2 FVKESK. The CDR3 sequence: CASSQGVTYGYTF. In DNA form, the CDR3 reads TGTGCCAGCAGCCAAGGAGTAACCTATGGCTACACCTTC. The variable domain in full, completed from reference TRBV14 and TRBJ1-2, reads EAGVTQFPSHSVIEKGQTVTLRCDPISGHDNLYWYRRVMGKEIKFLLHFVKESKQDESGMPNNRFLAERTGGTYSTLKVQPAELEDSGVYFCASSQGVTYGYTFGSGTRLTVV.

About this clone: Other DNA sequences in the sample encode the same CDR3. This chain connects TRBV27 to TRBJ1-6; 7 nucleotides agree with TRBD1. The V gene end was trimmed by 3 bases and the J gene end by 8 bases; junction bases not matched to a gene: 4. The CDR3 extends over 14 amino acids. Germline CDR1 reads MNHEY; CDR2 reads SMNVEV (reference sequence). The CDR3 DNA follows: TGTGCCAGCAGTTTCCGGGACAGAGATTCACCCCTCCACTTT. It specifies CASSFRDRDSPLHF.

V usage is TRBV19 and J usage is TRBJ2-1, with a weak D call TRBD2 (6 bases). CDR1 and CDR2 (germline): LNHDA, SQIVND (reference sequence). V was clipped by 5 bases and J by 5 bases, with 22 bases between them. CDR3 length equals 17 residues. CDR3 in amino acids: CASSAREGGWGNNEQFF. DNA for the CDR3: TGTGCCAGTAGTGCCCGAGAGGGAGGATGGGGTAACAATGAGCAGTTCTTC.

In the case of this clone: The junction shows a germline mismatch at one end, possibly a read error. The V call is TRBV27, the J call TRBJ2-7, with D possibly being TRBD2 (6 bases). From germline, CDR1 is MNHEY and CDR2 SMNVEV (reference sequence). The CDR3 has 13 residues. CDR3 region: CASSPQPGRRVLF. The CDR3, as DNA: TGTGCCAGCAGTCCTCAGCCGGGACGGAGGGTCCTCTTC.

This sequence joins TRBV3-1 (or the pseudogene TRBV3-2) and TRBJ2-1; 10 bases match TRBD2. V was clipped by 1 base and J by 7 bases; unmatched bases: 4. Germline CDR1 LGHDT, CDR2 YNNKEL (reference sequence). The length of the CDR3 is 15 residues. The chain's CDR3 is CASSQGVAGGNEQFF. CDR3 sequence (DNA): TGTGCCAGCAGCCAAGGGGTAGCGGGGGGAAATGAGCAGTTCTTC.

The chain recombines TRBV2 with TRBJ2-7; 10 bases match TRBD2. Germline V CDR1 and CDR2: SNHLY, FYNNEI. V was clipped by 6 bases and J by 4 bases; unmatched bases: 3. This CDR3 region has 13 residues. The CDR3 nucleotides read TGTGCCAGCAGCCTTAGCGGGAGGTACGAGCAGTACTTC. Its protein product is CASSLSGRYEQYF.

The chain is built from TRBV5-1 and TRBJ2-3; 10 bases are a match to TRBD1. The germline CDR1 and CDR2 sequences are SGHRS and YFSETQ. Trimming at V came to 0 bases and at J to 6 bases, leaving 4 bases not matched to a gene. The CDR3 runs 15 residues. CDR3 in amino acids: CASSLEDRGLDTQYF. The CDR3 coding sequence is TGCGCCAGCAGCTTGGAGGACAGGGGGTTGGATACGCAGTATTTT.

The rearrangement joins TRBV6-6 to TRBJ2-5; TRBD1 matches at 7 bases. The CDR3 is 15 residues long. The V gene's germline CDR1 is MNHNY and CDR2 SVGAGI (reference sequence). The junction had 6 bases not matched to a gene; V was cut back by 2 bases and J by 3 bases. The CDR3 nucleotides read TGTGCCAGCAGTTACACGTTCACAGGGGAAGAGACCCAGTACTTC. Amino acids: CASSYTFTGEETQYF.

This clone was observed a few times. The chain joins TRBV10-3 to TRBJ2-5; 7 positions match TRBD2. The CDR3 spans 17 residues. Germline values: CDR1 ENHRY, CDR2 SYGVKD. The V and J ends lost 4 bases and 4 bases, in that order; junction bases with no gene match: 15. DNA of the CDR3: TGTGCCATCAGTGCCTCCACGATCGGGACGGGAGGAGAGACCCAGTACTTC. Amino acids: CAISASTIGTGGETQYF.

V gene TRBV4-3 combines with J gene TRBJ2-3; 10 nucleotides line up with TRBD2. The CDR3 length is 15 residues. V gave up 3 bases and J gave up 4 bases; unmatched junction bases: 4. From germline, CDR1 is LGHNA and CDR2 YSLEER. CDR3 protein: CASSQELAGSDTQYF. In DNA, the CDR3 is TGCGCCAGCAGCCAGGAACTAGCGGGGTCAGATACGCAGTATTTT.

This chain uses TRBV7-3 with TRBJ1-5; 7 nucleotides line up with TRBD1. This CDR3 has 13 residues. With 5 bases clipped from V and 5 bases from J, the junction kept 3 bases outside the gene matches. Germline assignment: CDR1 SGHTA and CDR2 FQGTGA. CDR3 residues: CASSLTGDQPQHF. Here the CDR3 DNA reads TGTGCCAGCAGCCTCACAGGGGATCAGCCCCAGCATTTT.

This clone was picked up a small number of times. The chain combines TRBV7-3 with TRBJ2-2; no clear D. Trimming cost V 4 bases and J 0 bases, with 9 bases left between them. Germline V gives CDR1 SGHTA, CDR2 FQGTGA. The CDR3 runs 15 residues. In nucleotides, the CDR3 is TGTGCCAGCAGCTCGGTCGCGGCGAACACCGGGGAGCTGTTTTTT. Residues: CASSSVAANTGELFF.